These T cell receptor beta chains were read from a single sample in a study of radiation and T cells in renal cell carcinoma. TCRdb's table, derived via immunoSEQ multiplex PCR, lists solely in-frame clones and lacks some. The sample carries about 62,000 clones, roughly 80% recorded once. The sequences come from blood, collected from a patient whose treatment included radiotherapy and nephrectomy. The receptors derive from a man aged 55 to 70 with renal cell carcinoma. Both conserved end residues are part of each CDR3. The D gene is left open where the match is weak. Clone size is shown for a subset of rows, as once, few, many or a class of expanded clone.

>TRBV5-1|TRBD1|-|TRBJ1-1
CASSFDRVDTEAFF
TGCGCCAGCAGCTTCGACAGGGTGGACACTGAAGCTTTCTTT
>TRBV6-6|TRBD1|-|TRBJ1-5
CASSYSGQGVDQPQHF
TGTGCCAGCAGTTACTCAGGACAGGGAGTCGATCAGCCCCAGCATTTT
>TRBV19|TRBD2|-|TRBJ2-3
CASRDGGKPTDTQYF
TGTGCCAGTAGGGACGGGGGGAAACCCACAGATACGCAGTATTTT
>TRBV30|-|-|TRBJ2-7
CAWSVRGREQYF
TGTGCCTGGAGTGTAAGGGGCCGCGAGCAGTACTTC
>TRBV7-2|-|few|TRBJ2-3
CASSKAENTQYF
TGTGCCAGCAGCAAAGCGGAGAATACGCAGTATTTT
>TRBV15|-|-|TRBJ2-2
CATSRDRHATGELFF
TGTGCCACCAGCAGGGACAGACATGCCACCGGGGAGCTGTTTTTT
>TRBV27|-|-|TRBJ2-3
CASSSRTASTDTQYF
TGTGCCAGCAGTTCCCGGACAGCTAGCACAGATACGCAGTATTTT
>TRBV6-1|-|once|TRBJ1-2
CASSEMASGGYTF
TGTGCCAGCAGTGAAATGGCCAGTGGGGGCTACACCTTC
>TRBV7-8|TRBD2|-|TRBJ2-5
CASRTPSGRAGETQYF
TGTGCCAGCAGGACCCCTAGCGGGAGGGCCGGAGAGACCCAGTACTTC
>TRBV7-7|TRBD2|-|TRBJ2-2
CASSSSPWSGDLHTGELFF
TGTGCCAGCAGCTCATCCCCCTGGAGCGGGGACTTACACACCGGGGAGCTGTTTTTT
>TRBV4-1|TRBD2|-|TRBJ2-3
CASSQDGLAGGRDTQYF
TGCGCCAGCAGCCAAGATGGACTAGCGGGAGGAAGAGATACGCAGTATTTT
>TRBV7-2|TRBD1|-|TRBJ1-2
CASSLEGQGVKDGYTF
TGTGCCAGCAGCTTAGAGGGACAGGGGGTTAAAGACGGCTACACCTTC
>TRBV6-5|TRBD2|-|TRBJ2-3
CASRRAGGTDTQYF
TGTGCCAGCAGGCGAGCGGGAGGCACAGATACGCAGTATTTT
>TRBV7-2|-|-|TRBJ2-3
CASSRSGSGTDTQYF
TGTGCCAGCAGCCGTTCGGGGTCTGGCACAGATACGCAGTATTTT
>TRBV7-9|TRBD1|-|TRBJ1-2
CASSLGGIQGLGYTF
TGTGCCAGCAGCTTAGGGGGAATACAGGGGCTGGGCTACACCTTC
>TRBV19|-|-|TRBJ2-7
CASSLRGFSYEQYF
TGTGCCAGTAGTCTCCGGGGGTTCTCCTACGAGCAGTACTTC
>TRBV5-1|-|-|TRBJ2-2
CASSLEGGKNTGELFF
TGCGCCAGCAGCTTGGAAGGCGGGAAGAACACCGGGGAGCTGTTTTTT
>TRBV4-3|TRBD1|-|TRBJ2-2
CASSQDPEGASGTGELFF
TGCGCCAGCAGCCAAGATCCTGAGGGGGCGTCGGGGACCGGGGAGCTGTTTTTT
>TRBV5-5|-|-|TRBJ1-3
CASSLGGGNWGNTIYF
TGTGCCAGCAGCTTGGGCGGAGGGAATTGGGGAAACACCATATATTTT
>TRBV27|TRBD1|-|TRBJ1-6
CASSQGGTGYSPLHF
TGTGCCAGCAGCCAGGGGGGGACAGGGTATTCACCCCTCCACTTT
>TRBV19|-|-|TRBJ1-3
CASSSVGAGGNTIYF
TGTGCCAGTAGTTCGGTTGGGGCTGGTGGAAACACCATATATTTT
>TRBV5-5|-|-|TRBJ1-1
CASSLSGTRGQEAFF
TGTGCCAGCAGCTTGAGTGGGACGCGGGGGCAGGAAGCTTTCTTT
>TRBV7-9|TRBD1|few|TRBJ1-5
CASSPSTGPAGQHF
TGTGCCAGCAGTCCCTCGACAGGGCCCGCGGGGCAGCATTTT
>TRBV11-3|-|-|TRBJ2-5
CASSLAAAQETQYF
TGTGCCAGCAGCTTAGCCGCCGCACAAGAGACCCAGTACTTC
>TRBV19|-|-|TRBJ2-2
CASSQNAKNTGELFF
TGTGCCAGTAGTCAGAACGCCAAGAACACCGGGGAGCTGTTTTTT
>TRBV7-6|-|-|TRBJ2-5
CASSLGVETQYF
TGTGCCAGCAGCTTAGGAGTGGAGACCCAGTACTTC
>TRBV6-5|-|-|TRBJ2-1
CASSYLRELGGEQFF
TGTGCCAGCAGTTACTTACGGGAGTTAGGGGGTGAGCAGTTCTTC
>TRBV28|-|-|TRBJ1-5
CAAGTDFNQPQHF
TGTGCGGCCGGGACTGATTTCAATCAGCCCCAGCATTTT
>TRBV9|-|-|TRBJ2-7
CASNPQGTYEQYF
TGTGCCAGCAACCCTCAGGGTACCTACGAGCAGTACTTC
>TRBV27|-|-|TRBJ2-2
CASSPGTNTGELFF
TGTGCCAGCAGCCCCGGGACTAACACCGGGGAGCTGTTTTTT
>TRBV2|-|once|TRBJ1-2
CASTSTALYGYTF
TGTGCCAGCACTTCGACAGCTTTATATGGCTACACCTTC
>TRBV19|TRBD2|-|TRBJ2-1
CASSIEGLVYNEQFF
TGTGCCAGTAGTATTGAAGGACTAGTCTACAATGAGCAGTTCTTC
>TRBV6-1|TRBD1|-|TRBJ1-2
CASSRDRDYGYTF
TGTGCCAGCAGCCGGGACAGGGATTATGGCTACACCTTC
>TRBV30|TRBD1|-|TRBJ1-2
CAWSPTGISGYTF
TGTGCCTGGAGCCCGACAGGGATTAGTGGCTACACCTTC
>TRBV27|-|-|TRBJ1-1
CASSWGEDAEAFF
TGTGCCAGCAGTTGGGGGGAGGACGCTGAAGCTTTCTTT
>TRBV7-7|-|-|TRBJ1-1
CASSRDLNTEAFF
TGTGCCAGCAGCCGTGACTTGAACACTGAAGCTTTCTTT
>TRBV7-6|-|-|TRBJ2-1
CASSPLDFEGEQFF
TGTGCCAGCAGCCCCTTGGACTTTGAAGGGGAGCAGTTCTTC
>TRBV7-9|-|-|TRBJ2-5
CASSLSGLPQETQYF
TGTGCCAGCAGCTTGTCGGGACTCCCTCAAGAGACCCAGTACTTC